The rows below give T cell receptor beta chains drawn from one sample of a study of metastatic and nonmetastatic thyroid tumors. Using MiXCR, TCRdb reanalyzed the PCR reads. Of roughly 59,000 clones listed, around 15% are singletons. The material sequenced was blood. The receptor set was obtained from a male donor with papillary thyroid cancer or a benign thyroid nodule (not recorded which). Some clones in this sample may be carry-over from other donors' samples. CDR3s include the opening cysteine and the closing phenylalanine or tryptophan. The D gene is left open where the match is weak. Clone size, where shown, is once, few, many, or a class for clones that have expanded.

j_gene: TRBJ2-7; v_gene: TRBV28; abundance: many; d_gene: NA; CDR3nt: TGTGCCAGCAGCCAAGCCGGGGCCTCCTACGAGCAGTACTTC; CDR3aa: CASSQAGASYEQYF
j_gene: TRBJ2-3; v_gene: TRBV20-1; abundance: many; d_gene: TRBD2; CDR3nt: TGCAGTGCTAGAGACCGACTAGCGGCCAACCTCTGGGATACGCAGTATTTT; CDR3aa: CSARDRLAANLWDTQYF
j_gene: TRBJ2-3; v_gene: TRBV6-4; abundance: many; d_gene: TRBD2; CDR3nt: TGTGCCAGCAGTGCCTCCGGGGGGGAGACAGATACGCAGTATTTT; CDR3aa: CASSASGGETDTQYF
j_gene: TRBJ2-7; v_gene: TRBV27; abundance: few; d_gene: NA; CDR3nt: TGTGCCAGCAGCCCCTCCCGGGTACCCTACGAGCAGTACTTC; CDR3aa: CASSPSRVPYEQYF
j_gene: TRBJ2-3; v_gene: TRBV25-1; abundance: few; d_gene: NA; CDR3nt: TGTGCCAGCAGATGGACAGTCACAGATACGCAGTATTTT; CDR3aa: CASRWTVTDTQYF
j_gene: TRBJ1-1; v_gene: TRBV29-1; abundance: many; d_gene: NA; CDR3nt: TGCAGCGTTGAATTGGGGATTTCCACTGAAGCTTTCTTT; CDR3aa: CSVELGISTEAFF
j_gene: TRBJ2-3; v_gene: TRBV7-2; abundance: many; d_gene: NA; CDR3nt: TGTGCCAGCAGCTTAGCGCGTAAAACAGATACGCAGTATTTT; CDR3aa: CASSLARKTDTQYF
j_gene: TRBJ2-5; v_gene: TRBV7-8; abundance: few; d_gene: NA; CDR3nt: TGTGCCAGCAGCTTGGGGGTGGGTGGGGCAGCCCAAGAGACCCAGTACTTC; CDR3aa: CASSLGVGGAAQETQYF
j_gene: TRBJ2-2; v_gene: TRBV3-1; abundance: NA; d_gene: TRBD2; CDR3nt: TGTGCCAGCAGCCAACCTCCTAGCGGGAGGTGGGGGGCGAACACCGTAGAGCTGTTTTTT; CDR3aa: CASSQPPSGRWGANTVELFF
j_gene: TRBJ2-1; v_gene: TRBV6-1; abundance: many; d_gene: NA; CDR3nt: TGTGCCATTAGAGTCTCGGGACGGAGGTCCTACAATGAGCAGTTCTTC; CDR3aa: CAIRVSGRRSYNEQFF
j_gene: TRBJ2-1; v_gene: TRBV6-5; abundance: many; d_gene: NA; CDR3nt: TGTGCCAGCAGTTACTCGATGGGCGGATCTGAGCAGTTCTTC; CDR3aa: CASSYSMGGSEQFF
j_gene: TRBJ1-6; v_gene: TRBV20-1; abundance: many; d_gene: TRBD1; CDR3nt: TGCAGTGCTAGAAAACAGGGGGCAGATTCACCCCTCCACTTT; CDR3aa: CSARKQGADSPLHF
j_gene: TRBJ1-6; v_gene: TRBV6-1; abundance: NA; d_gene: NA; CDR3nt: TGTGCCAGCAGAATGGGGGACAATTCACCCCTCCACTTT; CDR3aa: CASRMGDNSPLHF
j_gene: TRBJ2-7; v_gene: TRBV11-2; abundance: NA; d_gene: TRBD2; CDR3nt: TGTGCCAGCAGCTTTAGCGGGAGGAACTACGAGCAGTACTTC; CDR3aa: CASSFSGRNYEQYF
j_gene: TRBJ2-7; v_gene: TRBV20-1; abundance: many; d_gene: NA; CDR3nt: TGCAGTGCTAGTCCCTCACAGGGTGTCGCCGAGCAGTACTTC; CDR3aa: CSASPSQGVAEQYF
j_gene: TRBJ1-2; v_gene: TRBV11-1; abundance: NA; d_gene: TRBD1; CDR3nt: TGTGCCAGCAGCTTAGAGAGGGGACAGGGCCGTTATGGGTACACATTC; CDR3aa: CASSLERGQGRYGYTF
j_gene: TRBJ2-1; v_gene: TRBV20-1; abundance: many; d_gene: TRBD1; CDR3nt: TGCAGTGCTAGAGACTTGGACAGGGGGCGGAATGAGCAGTTCTTC; CDR3aa: CSARDLDRGRNEQFF
j_gene: TRBJ2-7; v_gene: TRBV27; abundance: NA; d_gene: NA; CDR3nt: TGTGCCAACAGGCAACGGGTCGCAACGCGGGAGCAGTACTTC; CDR3aa: CANRQRVATREQYF
j_gene: TRBJ2-3; v_gene: TRBV15; abundance: many; d_gene: TRBD1; CDR3nt: TGTGCCACCAGCGGTCAACCGACAGGGCGGGCAGATACGCAGTATTTT; CDR3aa: CATSGQPTGRADTQYF
j_gene: TRBJ2-4; v_gene: TRBV16; abundance: NA; d_gene: NA; CDR3nt: TGTGCCAGCAGCCAAGGGGCGGAGATTGGGGCCAAAAACATTCAGTACTTC; CDR3aa: CASSQGAEIGAKNIQYF
j_gene: TRBJ2-3; v_gene: TRBV2; abundance: many; d_gene: NA; CDR3nt: TGTGCCAGCAACACAGATACGCAGTATTTT; CDR3aa: CASNTDTQYF
j_gene: TRBJ2-5; v_gene: TRBV4-1; abundance: NA; d_gene: NA; CDR3nt: TGCGCCAGCAGCCCAGAGGGCCAAGAGACCCAGCACTTC; CDR3aa: CASSPEGQETQHF
j_gene: TRBJ2-3; v_gene: TRBV20-1; abundance: NA; d_gene: NA; CDR3nt: TGCAGTGCTCGAGCCCCTCAGGGGAGGATCACAGATACGCAGTATTTT; CDR3aa: CSARAPQGRITDTQYF
j_gene: TRBJ1-2; v_gene: TRBV5-4; abundance: NA; d_gene: TRBD1; CDR3nt: TGTGCCAGCAGAGGGGGCACCTATGGCTACACCTTC; CDR3aa: CASRGGTYGYTF
j_gene: TRBJ2-1; v_gene: TRBV11-2; abundance: many; d_gene: TRBD1; CDR3nt: TGTGCCAGCAGCAAAGGAACGGGACAGCCCTACAATGAGCAGTTCTTC; CDR3aa: CASSKGTGQPYNEQFF
j_gene: TRBJ1-1; v_gene: TRBV7-9; abundance: NA; d_gene: NA; CDR3nt: TGTGCCAGCAGCATGGGGCCGAACACTGAAGCTTTCTTT; CDR3aa: CASSMGPNTEAFF
j_gene: TRBJ1-1; v_gene: TRBV27; abundance: many; d_gene: TRBD1; CDR3nt: TGTGCCAGCAGTTCACTAGACAGGGGCACTGAAGCTTTCTTT; CDR3aa: CASSSLDRGTEAFF
j_gene: TRBJ2-3; v_gene: TRBV6-2/TRBV6-3; abundance: many; d_gene: NA; CDR3nt: TGTGCCAGCAGTGCCCGGGAAACAGATACGCAGTATTTT; CDR3aa: CASSARETDTQYF
j_gene: TRBJ2-5; v_gene: TRBV28; abundance: many; d_gene: NA; CDR3nt: TGTGCCAGCAACCAGCTAGGCGGCCAAGAGACCCAGTACTTC; CDR3aa: CASNQLGGQETQYF
j_gene: TRBJ2-3; v_gene: TRBV4-3; abundance: many; d_gene: NA; CDR3nt: TGCGCCAGCGGACCGTGGTTGGGCACAGATACGCAGTATTTT; CDR3aa: CASGPWLGTDTQYF
j_gene: TRBJ2-1; v_gene: TRBV10-2; abundance: NA; d_gene: NA; CDR3nt: TGCGCCAGCAGTGAGCCTCGTCAAGTGGGGATCCACAATGAGCAGTTCTTC; CDR3aa: CASSEPRQVGIHNEQFF
j_gene: TRBJ1-5; v_gene: TRBV19; abundance: many; d_gene: TRBD1; CDR3nt: TGTGCCAGTAGTACACCGGGACAGGGGAGCAATCAGCCCCAGCATTTT; CDR3aa: CASSTPGQGSNQPQHF
j_gene: TRBJ2-1; v_gene: TRBV7-8; abundance: NA; d_gene: NA; CDR3nt: TGTGCCAGCAGCCTCCCGTCTACCGGGCGGGGTGAGCAGTTCTTC; CDR3aa: CASSLPSTGRGEQFF
j_gene: TRBJ2-2; v_gene: TRBV12-3/TRBV12-4; abundance: NA; d_gene: TRBD2; CDR3nt: TGTGCCAGCAGTTTATCTAGCGGGGGGGCCTATACCGGGGAGCTGTTTTTT; CDR3aa: CASSLSSGGAYTGELFF
j_gene: TRBJ2-3; v_gene: TRBV2; abundance: many; d_gene: NA; CDR3nt: TGTGCCAGCAAGGAAGGGGGTCAAGGTACAGATACGCAGTATTTT; CDR3aa: CASKEGGQGTDTQYF
j_gene: TRBJ1-1; v_gene: TRBV15; abundance: many; d_gene: NA; CDR3nt: TGTGCCACCAGCAGAGGCTCACAGGGAGGCACTGAAGCTTTCTTT; CDR3aa: CATSRGSQGGTEAFF
j_gene: TRBJ2-1; v_gene: TRBV2; abundance: many; d_gene: NA; CDR3nt: TGTGCCAGCAGTGAAAGGGGGAGGGGGGGCTACAATGAGCAGTTCTTC; CDR3aa: CASSERGRGGYNEQFF
j_gene: TRBJ2-5; v_gene: TRBV25-1; abundance: many; d_gene: NA; CDR3nt: TGTGCCAGCAGTGATGTAGGGAAACAAGAGACCCAGTACTTC; CDR3aa: CASSDVGKQETQYF
j_gene: TRBJ2-5; v_gene: TRBV3-1; abundance: many; d_gene: NA; CDR3nt: TGTGCCAGCAGCCGAAACCCCCCGGACCCAGAGACCCAGTACTTC; CDR3aa: CASSRNPPDPETQYF
j_gene: TRBJ1-5; v_gene: TRBV18; abundance: many; d_gene: NA; CDR3nt: TGTGCCAGCTCACCACCGGAAGGTCCCCAGCATTTT; CDR3aa: CASSPPEGPQHF
j_gene: TRBJ2-5; v_gene: TRBV12-3/TRBV12-4; abundance: many; d_gene: NA; CDR3nt: TGTGCCAGCAGTTTAGGCCGCGTGGCGGGGGAGACCCAGTACTTC; CDR3aa: CASSLGRVAGETQYF
j_gene: TRBJ2-3; v_gene: TRBV6-1; abundance: few; d_gene: NA; CDR3nt: TGTGCCAGCAGATCTTGGACGGTCTCTAGCACAGATACGCAGTATTTT; CDR3aa: CASRSWTVSSTDTQYF
j_gene: TRBJ2-5; v_gene: TRBV7-3; abundance: few; d_gene: NA; CDR3nt: TGTGCCAGCAGTCTACAAGGAAAACGGGAGACCCAGTACTTC; CDR3aa: CASSLQGKRETQYF
j_gene: TRBJ2-2; v_gene: TRBV18; abundance: many; d_gene: NA; CDR3nt: TGTGCCAGCTCACCAAGGGAAGCCGGGGAGCTGTTTTTT; CDR3aa: CASSPREAGELFF
j_gene: TRBJ2-2; v_gene: TRBV20-1; abundance: many; d_gene: NA; CDR3nt: TGCAGTGCTAGTTACAACACCGGGGAGCTGTTTTTT; CDR3aa: CSASYNTGELFF
j_gene: TRBJ2-7; v_gene: TRBV6-1; abundance: many; d_gene: NA; CDR3nt: TGTGCCAGCAACCCCGGGACGGGTGCCTACGAGCAGTACTTC; CDR3aa: CASNPGTGAYEQYF
j_gene: TRBJ2-1; v_gene: TRBV7-9; abundance: many; d_gene: TRBD2; CDR3nt: TGTGCCAGCAGTCCCACGGGGCTAGCGGGTAGCAATGAGCAGTTCTTC; CDR3aa: CASSPTGLAGSNEQFF
j_gene: TRBJ1-1; v_gene: TRBV18; abundance: many; d_gene: NA; CDR3nt: TGTGCCAGCTCACTGATCCCGGAGGGAATGAACACTGAAGCTTTCTTT; CDR3aa: CASSLIPEGMNTEAFF
j_gene: TRBJ1-4; v_gene: TRBV5-1; abundance: many; d_gene: NA; CDR3nt: TGCGCCAGCAGCTTGGGTGGAGGGTCTCAAGAAAAACTGTTTTTT; CDR3aa: CASSLGGGSQEKLFF
j_gene: TRBJ2-6; v_gene: TRBV12-3/TRBV12-4; abundance: NA; d_gene: TRBD2; CDR3nt: TGTGCCAGCGGGGGACTAGCGGTTAGCTCTGTGGCCAACGTCCTGACTTTC; CDR3aa: CASGGLAVSSVANVLTF
j_gene: TRBJ2-2; v_gene: TRBV5-1; abundance: many; d_gene: NA; CDR3nt: TGCGCCAGCAGCTTGGCCTCAACAGGGAGGGCCGGGGAGCTGTTTTTT; CDR3aa: CASSLASTGRAGELFF
j_gene: TRBJ2-5; v_gene: TRBV7-8; abundance: many; d_gene: NA; CDR3nt: TGTGCCAGCAGCTTAGCGCAACAGGCCCAAGAGACCCAGTACTTC; CDR3aa: CASSLAQQAQETQYF
j_gene: TRBJ2-5; v_gene: TRBV12-3/TRBV12-4; abundance: many; d_gene: NA; CDR3nt: TGTGCCAGCAGTAATGGGGACACGGGCGGGACCCAGTACTTC; CDR3aa: CASSNGDTGGTQYF
j_gene: TRBJ2-3; v_gene: TRBV14; abundance: few; d_gene: NA; CDR3nt: TGTGCCAGCAGCCAAGTGAGGTATACGCAGTATTTT; CDR3aa: CASSQVRYTQYF
j_gene: TRBJ2-1; v_gene: TRBV30; abundance: NA; d_gene: NA; CDR3nt: TGTGCCTGGAACCGGGGCGGTGGTGCCTCATTTCAAAATGAGCAGTTCTTC; CDR3aa: CAWNRGGGASFQNEQFF